These 20 T cell receptor beta chains were all obtained from the same sample, sequenced in a study of blood T cell repertoires in COVID-19. Method: immunoSEQ multiplex PCR; TCRdb's copy keeps in-frame clones and lacks some. Of 170,000 or so clones detected, around nine tenths appear once; the ten largest clones hold just under 0.9%. The specimen was peripheral blood. The receptors shown here come from a woman between 18 and 29 years old who had recovered from COVID-19.

The rearrangement joins TRBV5-3 to TRBJ1-5; D remains ambiguous. TRBV5-3 qualifies as an ORF whose function is uncertain. This CDR3 region has 13 residues. Between the trimmed V and J ends, which lost 6 bases and 6 bases, there was a span of 13 bases. The CDR3, as DNA: TGTGCCAGAACACAAAGAGGCACTCAGCCCCAGCATTTT. Its protein product is CARTQRGTQPQHF.

The gene calls are TRBV7-2 and TRBJ2-1; no clear D. Germline V gives CDR1 SGHTA, CDR2 FQGNSA. Trimming left V 4 bases short and J 7 bases short, with 5 bases between. This CDR3 has 11 residues. DNA for the CDR3: TGTGCCAGCAGCTCGAGAAATGAGCAGTTCTTC. It translates to CASSSRNEQFF.

The chain uses TRBV9 and TRBJ1-5, with D possibly being TRBD1 (5 bases). The CDR3 is 15 residues long. The germline V gene has CDR1 SGDLS and CDR2 YYNGEE. Trimming took off 2 bases at V and 4 bases at J, with 13 bases between the two ends. DNA for the CDR3: TGTGCCAGCAGCGTTGGAGGGGAAGGAAATCAGCCCCAGCATTTT. Translated: CASSVGGEGNQPQHF.

The chain is built from TRBV18 and TRBJ2-2, with 8 bases that match TRBD1. The CDR3 contains 16 residues. CDR1 KGHSH and CDR2 LQKENI come from the germline V gene. The V gene end was trimmed by 0 bases and the J gene end by 3 bases; junction bases not matched to a gene: 3. In DNA, the CDR3 is TGTGCCAGCTCACCACCCCACAGGGGGGACACCGGGGAGCTGTTTTTT. The encoded protein is CASSPPHRGDTGELFF.

The rearrangement joins TRBV7-9 to TRBJ2-4, with TRBD2 identical over 8 bases. Germline lookup yields CDR1 SEHNR and CDR2 FQNEAQ (reference sequence). The CDR3 is 15 residues long. V lost 4 bases and J lost 7; bases outside the gene matches: 9. DNA of the CDR3: TGTGCCAGCAGCTCAGAACGGGGGGGATTTAACATTCAGTACTTC. Translated, it gives CASSSERGGFNIQYF.

The rearrangement uses TRBV6-2 or TRBV6-3 and TRBJ2-7, with D tentatively TRBD2 (7 bases). The ends were cut back, 5 bases at V and 6 bases at J, with 17 bases in the middle. This CDR3 is 14 amino acids long. Looked up from germline, CDR1 is MNHEY and CDR2 is SVGEGT. CDR3 nucleotide sequence: TGTGCCAGCAGTCCCCGGCGGGGGCAGGTCGAGCAGTACTTC. As protein: CASSPRRGQVEQYF.

The chain is built from TRBV12-3 or TRBV12-4 and TRBJ2-2; D not resolved. The CDR3 covers 12 residues. Trimming left V 7 bases short and J 7 bases short, with 10 bases between. The CDR3 sequence is CASTNRFGELFF. CDR3 bases: TGTGCCAGCACCAATCGGTTCGGGGAGCTGTTTTTT.

The chain employs TRBV7-9 and TRBJ1-2, with 10 bases aligning to TRBD1. The ends lost 5 bases at V and 5 bases at J; junction bases unmatched: 8. The CDR3 totals 15 residues. The germline gives CDR1 SEHNR, CDR2 FQNEAQ (reference sequence). CDR3 loop: CASSQTGTGDYGYTF. CDR3 coding DNA: TGTGCCAGCAGCCAGACCGGGACAGGGGATTATGGCTACACCTTC.

The V and J genes are TRBV6-4 and TRBJ2-7; 8 nucleotides match TRBD1. This CDR3 is built from 13 residues. Germline values: CDR1 MRHNA, CDR2 SNTAGT. J lost 5 bases, V lost 7 bases, and 7 bases had no gene match. CDR3: CASMTDRVHEQYV. DNA of the CDR3: TGTGCCAGCATGACGGACAGGGTCCACGAGCAGTACGTC.

The J gene is TRBJ2-1, the V gene TRBV5-1, with 8 bases that match TRBD1. After removal of 3 bases from V and 7 bases from J, the junction contained 6 bases not matched to a gene. The CDR3 contains 14 residues. The germline V gene has CDR1 SGHRS and CDR2 YFSETQ. CDR3: CASSYGQGWNEQFF. In nucleotides, the CDR3 is TGCGCCAGCAGCTACGGACAGGGCTGGAATGAGCAGTTCTTC.

V gene TRBV10-3 combines with J gene TRBJ2-1; possibly TRBD2 for D (5 bases). The CDR3 has 13 residues. The germline V and J ends were trimmed by 10 bases and 3 bases, with 13 bases remaining between them. In germline, CDR1 is ENHRY, CDR2 SYGVKD. The CDR3 DNA follows: TGTGCCAAAAGCGGCAAGCTCTACAATGAGCAGTTCTTC. Residues: CAKSGKLYNEQFF.

V is TRBV5-5 and J is TRBJ2-3, with D hard to call. In germline, CDR1 is SGHKS, CDR2 YYEKEE (reference sequence). The V end lost 4 bases, the J end lost 2 bases, and 11 bases lay between the germline ends. The CDR3 extends over 14 amino acids. The CDR3 region has the DNA TGTGCCAGCAGCGCCCGGGTTTTCACAGATACGCAGTATTTT. Amino acid sequence: CASSARVFTDTQYF.

The chain is built from TRBV5-1 and TRBJ1-1; D perhaps matches TRBD1 (6 bases). The CDR3 has 14 residues. The V end lost 4 bases, the J end lost 5 bases, and 15 bases lay between the germline ends. Germline V gene data show CDR1 as SGHRS and CDR2 as YFSETQ. CDR3 loop: CASSGPDRGTEAFF. The CDR3, as DNA: TGCGCCAGCAGCGGGCCGGATAGGGGGACTGAAGCTTTCTTT.

This chain links TRBV5-1 with TRBJ2-7; TRBD1 agrees at 8 bases. J lost 5 bases, V lost 0 bases, and 7 bases had no gene match. This CDR3 contains 15 residues. Germline V lookup: CDR1 SGHRS, CDR2 YFSETQ. CDR3 region: CASSLGQGSADEQYV. CDR3 nucleotides: TGCGCCAGCAGCTTGGGACAGGGGTCCGCGGACGAGCAGTACGTC.

This clone was recorded a few times. The gene calls are TRBV5-6 and TRBJ1-2, with D unresolved. The V gene's germline CDR1 is SGHDT and CDR2 YYEEEE. The germline V and J ends were trimmed by 3 bases and 5 bases, with 14 bases remaining between them. The CDR3 is made up of 14 amino acids. Here the CDR3 DNA reads TGTGCCAGCAGCTCTGCAACCTGGCCATATGGCTACACCTTC. It encodes CASSSATWPYGYTF.

The chain has TRBV6-5 and TRBJ2-2, with 7 bases aligning to TRBD2. The CDR3 is 13 amino acids. Germline loops: CDR1 MNHEY, CDR2 SVGAGI. V dropped 8 bases and J dropped 5; count of bases not matched to a gene: 5. The CDR3 region has the DNA TGTGCCAGCCAGTGGGGAGGGACCGGGGAGCTGTTTTTT. Amino acid sequence: CASQWGGTGELFF.

The chain joins TRBV19 to TRBJ1-2; 8 bases match TRBD1. Germline values: CDR1 LNHDA, CDR2 SQIVND (reference sequence). This CDR3 region has 15 residues. Losses at the gene ends were 5 bases for V and 0 bases for J; bases not matched to a gene: 5. The CDR3: CASSAGQATNYGYTF. The CDR3 nucleotides are TGTGCCAGTAGTGCGGGACAGGCGACTAACTATGGCTACACCTTC.

This clone was observed once. The rearrangement links TRBV13 to TRBJ2-2; 10 positions agree with TRBD2. The CDR3 has 17 amino acids. Germline CDR1 is PRHDT and CDR2 is FYEKMQ (reference sequence). The junction had 9 bases not matched to a gene; V was cut back by 5 bases and J by 3 bases. The CDR3 DNA is TGTGCCAGCAGCATAACCACTAGCGGGGCTGACACCGGGGAGCTGTTTTTT. This sequence encodes CASSITTSGADTGELFF.

The V call is TRBV11-3, the J call TRBJ2-3; a weak D match, TRBD1 (6 bases). V was trimmed by 5 bases and J by 0 bases, leaving 12 bases between them. Germline V gene sequence: CDR1 SGHNT, CDR2 YENEEA. The CDR3 totals 15 residues. Here the CDR3 reads CASSPGDKSTDTQYF. In DNA form, the CDR3 reads TGTGCCAGCAGCCCCGGGGACAAGAGCACAGATACGCAGTATTTT. Full variable domain (missing parts from reference TRBV11-3 and TRBJ2-3): EAGVVQSPRYKIIEKKQPVAFWCNPISGHNTLYWYLQNLGQGPELLIRYENEEAVDDSQLPKDRFSAERLKGVDSTLKIQPAELGDSAVYLCASSPGDKSTDTQYFGPGTRLTVL.

The chain couples TRBV7-2 to TRBJ1-5; TRBD1 might be the D (6 bases). The germline V gene encodes CDR1 SGHTA and CDR2 FQGNSA. The CDR3 is made up of 17 amino acids. The ends were cut back, 5 bases at V and 2 bases at J, with 19 bases in the middle. CDR3 sequence reads: CASSRRPGEWGNQPQHF. CDR3 DNA sequence: TGTGCCAGCAGCCGCAGACCAGGGGAGTGGGGCAATCAGCCCCAGCATTTT. Combining the CDR3 with reference TRBV7-2 and TRBJ1-5 gives the whole variable domain GAGVSQSPSNKVTEKGKDVELRCDPISGHTALYWYRQSLGQGLEFLIYFQGNSAPDKSGLPSDRFSAERTGGSVSTLTIQRTQQEDSAVYLCASSRRPGEWGNQPQHFGDGTRLSIL.